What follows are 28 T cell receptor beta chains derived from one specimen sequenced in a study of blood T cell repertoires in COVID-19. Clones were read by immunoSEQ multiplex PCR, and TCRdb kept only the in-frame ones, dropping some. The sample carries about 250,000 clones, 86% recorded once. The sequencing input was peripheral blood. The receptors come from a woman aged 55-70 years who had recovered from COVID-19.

The CDR3 protein is CASSFDTGNTIYF. As DNA, the CDR3 is TGCGCCAGCAGCTTCGACACTGGAAACACCATATATTTT. The rearrangement joins TRBV5-1 to TRBJ1-3, with unresolved D. Germline V lookup: CDR1 SGHRS, CDR2 YFSETQ. V dropped 2 bases and J dropped 2 bases, with 5 bases sitting between them. The CDR3 contains 13 residues.

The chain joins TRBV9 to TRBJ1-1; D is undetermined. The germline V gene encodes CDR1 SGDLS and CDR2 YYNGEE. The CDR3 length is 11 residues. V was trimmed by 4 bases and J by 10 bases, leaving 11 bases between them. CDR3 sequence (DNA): TGTGCCAGCAGCCCCGGGGAGGCAGCTTTCTTT. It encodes CASSPGEAAFF.

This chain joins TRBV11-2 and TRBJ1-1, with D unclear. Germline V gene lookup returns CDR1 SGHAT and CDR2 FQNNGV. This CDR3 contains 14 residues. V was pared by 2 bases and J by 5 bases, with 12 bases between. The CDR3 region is CASSLPPPGTEAFF. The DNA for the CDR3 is TGTGCCAGCAGCTTACCCCCTCCGGGTACTGAAGCTTTCTTT.

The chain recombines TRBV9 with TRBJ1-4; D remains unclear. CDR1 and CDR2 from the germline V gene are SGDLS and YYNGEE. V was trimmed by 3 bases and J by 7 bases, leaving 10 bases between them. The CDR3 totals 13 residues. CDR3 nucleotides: TGTGCCAGCAGCGCTCCGAACGGTGAAAAACTGTTTTTT. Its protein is CASSAPNGEKLFF.

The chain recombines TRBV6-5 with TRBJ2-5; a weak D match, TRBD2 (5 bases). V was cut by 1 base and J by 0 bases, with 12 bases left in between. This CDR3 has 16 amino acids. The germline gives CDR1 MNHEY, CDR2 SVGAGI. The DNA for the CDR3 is TGTGCCAGCAGTTACTACTCTGGAGGCTACCAAGAGACCCAGTACTTC. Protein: CASSYYSGGYQETQYF.

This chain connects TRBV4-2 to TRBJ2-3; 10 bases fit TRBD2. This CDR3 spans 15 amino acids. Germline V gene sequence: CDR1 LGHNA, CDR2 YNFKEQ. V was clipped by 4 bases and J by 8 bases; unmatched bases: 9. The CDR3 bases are TGTGCCAGCAGCCTCTCTAGCGGGGGTTCAGGTACGCAGTATTTT. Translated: CASSLSSGGSGTQYF.

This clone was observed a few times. CDR3 protein: CASGLRQGNTGELFF. In DNA, the CDR3 is TGTGCTAGTGGTTTGAGACAGGGGAACACCGGGGAGCTGTTTTTT. The chain recombines TRBV12-5 with TRBJ2-2, with 7 bases identical to TRBD1. Losses at the gene ends were 2 bases for V and 1 base for J; bases not matched to a gene: 1. The CDR3 runs 15 residues. The germline V gene has CDR1 LGHNT and CDR2 FRNRAP. Full variable domain (rest looked up from reference TRBV12-5 and TRBJ2-2): DARVTQTPRHKVTEMGQEVTMRCQPILGHNTVFWYRQTMMQGLELLAYFRNRAPLDDSGMPKDRFSAEMPDATLATLKIQPSEPRDSAVYFCASGLRQGNTGELFFGEGSRLTVL.

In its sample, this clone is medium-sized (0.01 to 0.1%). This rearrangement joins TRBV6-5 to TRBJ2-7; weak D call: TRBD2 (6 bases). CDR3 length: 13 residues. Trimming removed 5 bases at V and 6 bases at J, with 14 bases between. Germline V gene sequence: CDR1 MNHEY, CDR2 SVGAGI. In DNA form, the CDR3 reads TGTGCCAGCAGTACCGGGAGTTATGGCGAGCAGTACTTC. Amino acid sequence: CASSTGSYGEQYF.

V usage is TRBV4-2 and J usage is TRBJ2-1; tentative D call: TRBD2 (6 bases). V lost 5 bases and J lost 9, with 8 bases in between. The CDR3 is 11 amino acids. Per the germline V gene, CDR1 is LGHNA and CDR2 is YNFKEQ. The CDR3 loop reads CASSFSGEQFF. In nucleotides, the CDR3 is TGTGCCAGCAGCTTTAGCGGTGAGCAGTTCTTC.

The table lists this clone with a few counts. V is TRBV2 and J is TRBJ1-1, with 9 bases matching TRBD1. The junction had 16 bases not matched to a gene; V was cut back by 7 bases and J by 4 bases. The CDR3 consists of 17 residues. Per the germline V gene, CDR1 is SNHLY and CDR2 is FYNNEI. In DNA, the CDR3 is TGTGCCAGCAAGGCCGGACAGGGGTCCACTCCGGTCACTGAAGCTTTCTTT. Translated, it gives CASKAGQGSTPVTEAFF.

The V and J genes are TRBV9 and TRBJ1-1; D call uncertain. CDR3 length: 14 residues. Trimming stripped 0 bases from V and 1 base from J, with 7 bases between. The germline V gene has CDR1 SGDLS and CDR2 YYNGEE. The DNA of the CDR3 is TGTGCCAGCAGCGTAGCTTCGGGGAACACTGAAGCTTTCTTT. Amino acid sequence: CASSVASGNTEAFF.

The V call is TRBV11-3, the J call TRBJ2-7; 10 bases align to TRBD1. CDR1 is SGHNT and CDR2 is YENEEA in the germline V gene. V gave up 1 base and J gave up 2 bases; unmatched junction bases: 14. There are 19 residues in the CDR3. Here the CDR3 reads CASSLGGDRGSKIPYEQYF. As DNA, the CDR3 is TGTGCCAGCAGCTTAGGGGGGGACAGGGGATCCAAAATCCCCTACGAGCAGTACTTC.

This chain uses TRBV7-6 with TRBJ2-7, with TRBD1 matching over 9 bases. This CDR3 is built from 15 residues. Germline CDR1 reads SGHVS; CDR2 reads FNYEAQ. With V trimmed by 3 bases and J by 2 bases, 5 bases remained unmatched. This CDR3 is CASSLTGGSTYEQYF. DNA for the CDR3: TGTGCCAGCAGCTTGACAGGGGGAAGTACCTACGAGCAGTACTTC.

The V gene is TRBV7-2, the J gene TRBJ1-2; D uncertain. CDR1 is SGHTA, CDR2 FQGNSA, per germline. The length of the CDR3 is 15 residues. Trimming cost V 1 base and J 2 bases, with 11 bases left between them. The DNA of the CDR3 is TGTGCCAGCAGCTTAGTGGTTTGGCAGAACTATGGCTACACCTTC. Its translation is CASSLVVWQNYGYTF.

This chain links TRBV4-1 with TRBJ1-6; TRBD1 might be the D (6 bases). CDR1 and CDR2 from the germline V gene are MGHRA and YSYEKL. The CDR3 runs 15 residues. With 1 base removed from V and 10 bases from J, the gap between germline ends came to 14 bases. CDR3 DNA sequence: TGCGCCAGCAGCCAAGGAAAACAGGGAAGGTCACCCCTCCACTTT. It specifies CASSQGKQGRSPLHF.

The CDR3 DNA follows: TGCGCCAGCAGCCAAGATTGGTCGGGGGGACAAGAGACCCAGTACTTC. Translation gives CASSQDWSGGQETQYF. The chain has TRBV4-3 and TRBJ2-5, with 7 bases that match TRBD2. V shed 0 bases, J shed 2 bases, and the junction held 6 bases outside the gene matches. The CDR3 is made up of 16 amino acids. Germline V gene lookup returns CDR1 LGHNA and CDR2 YSLEER.

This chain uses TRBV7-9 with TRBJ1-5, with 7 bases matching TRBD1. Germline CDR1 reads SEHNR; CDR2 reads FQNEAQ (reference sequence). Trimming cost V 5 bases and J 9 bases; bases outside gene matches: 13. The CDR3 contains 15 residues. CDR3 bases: TGTGCCAGCAGCGCAACAGGGACAGCCTTTTCGCCCCAGCATTTT. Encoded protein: CASSATGTAFSPQHF. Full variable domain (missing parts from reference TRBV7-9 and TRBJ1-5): DTGVSQNPRHKITKRGQNVTFRCDPISEHNRLYWYRQTLGQGPEFLTYFQNEAQLEKSRLLSDRFSAERPKGSFSTLEIQRTEQGDSAMYLCASSATGTAFSPQHFGDGTRLSIL.

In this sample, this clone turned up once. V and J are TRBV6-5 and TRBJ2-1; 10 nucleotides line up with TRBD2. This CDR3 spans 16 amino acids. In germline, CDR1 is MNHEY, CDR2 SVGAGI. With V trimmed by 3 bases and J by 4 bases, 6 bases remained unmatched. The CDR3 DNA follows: TGTGCCAGCAGTTATCTCAGGACTAGCGGTTACAATGAGCAGTTCTTC. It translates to CASSYLRTSGYNEQFF.

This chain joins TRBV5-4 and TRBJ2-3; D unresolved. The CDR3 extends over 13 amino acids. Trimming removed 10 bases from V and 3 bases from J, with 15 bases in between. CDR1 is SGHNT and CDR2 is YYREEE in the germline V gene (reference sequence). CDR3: CAGRRSGTDTQYF. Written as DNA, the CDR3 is TGTGCCGGCCGTAGATCAGGTACAGATACGCAGTATTTT.

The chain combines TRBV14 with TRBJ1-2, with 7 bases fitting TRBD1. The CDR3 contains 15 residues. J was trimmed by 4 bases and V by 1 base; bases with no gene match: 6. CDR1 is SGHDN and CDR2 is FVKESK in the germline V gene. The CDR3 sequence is CASSQAEGAFYGYTF. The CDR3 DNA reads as TGTGCCAGCAGCCAAGCTGAGGGGGCGTTCTATGGCTACACCTTC.

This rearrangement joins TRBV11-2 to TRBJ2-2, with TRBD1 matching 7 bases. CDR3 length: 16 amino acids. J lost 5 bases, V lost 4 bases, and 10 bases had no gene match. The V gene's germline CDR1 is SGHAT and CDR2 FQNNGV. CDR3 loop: CASSWAGTVETGELFF. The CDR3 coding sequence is TGTGCCAGCAGCTGGGCCGGGACAGTCGAAACCGGGGAGCTGTTTTTT. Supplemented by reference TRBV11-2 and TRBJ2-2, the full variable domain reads EAGVAQSPRYKIIEKRQSVAFWCNPISGHATLYWYQQILGQGPKLLIQFQNNGVVDDSQLPKDRFSAERLKGVDSTLKIQPAKLEDSAVYLCASSWAGTVETGELFFGEGSRLTVL.

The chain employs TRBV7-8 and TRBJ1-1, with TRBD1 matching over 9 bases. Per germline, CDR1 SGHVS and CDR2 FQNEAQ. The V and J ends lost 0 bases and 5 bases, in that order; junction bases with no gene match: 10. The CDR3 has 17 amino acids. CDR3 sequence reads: CASSLALGQGGKTEAFF. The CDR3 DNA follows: TGTGCCAGCAGCTTAGCGCTGGGACAGGGAGGAAAAACTGAAGCTTTCTTT.

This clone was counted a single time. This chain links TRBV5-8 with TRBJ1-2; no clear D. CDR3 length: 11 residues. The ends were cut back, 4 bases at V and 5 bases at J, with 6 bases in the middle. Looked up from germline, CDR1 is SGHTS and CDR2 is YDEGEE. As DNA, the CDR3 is TGTGCCAGCAGCCCGCGGTATGGCTACACCTTC. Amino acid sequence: CASSPRYGYTF.

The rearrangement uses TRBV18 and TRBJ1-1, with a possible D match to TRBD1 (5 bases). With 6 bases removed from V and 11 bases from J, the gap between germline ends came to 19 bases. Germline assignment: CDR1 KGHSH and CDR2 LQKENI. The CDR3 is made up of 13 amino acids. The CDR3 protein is CASSPAGGPVAFF. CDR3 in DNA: TGTGCCAGCTCTCCGGCGGGGGGTCCAGTGGCTTTCTTT.

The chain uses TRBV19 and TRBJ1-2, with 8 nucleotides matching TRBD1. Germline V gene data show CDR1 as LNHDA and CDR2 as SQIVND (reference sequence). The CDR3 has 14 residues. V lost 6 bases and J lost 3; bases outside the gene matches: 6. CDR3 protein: CASSRQGIDYGYTF. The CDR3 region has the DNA TGTGCCAGTAGCCGACAGGGGATCGACTATGGCTACACCTTC.

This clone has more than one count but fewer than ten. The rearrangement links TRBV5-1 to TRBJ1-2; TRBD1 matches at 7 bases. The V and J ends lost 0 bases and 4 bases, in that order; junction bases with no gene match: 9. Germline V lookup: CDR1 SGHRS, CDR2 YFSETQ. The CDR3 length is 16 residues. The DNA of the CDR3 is TGCGCCAGCAGCTTGGCCACAGGGGCGAGTTCCTATGGCTACACCTTC. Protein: CASSLATGASSYGYTF.

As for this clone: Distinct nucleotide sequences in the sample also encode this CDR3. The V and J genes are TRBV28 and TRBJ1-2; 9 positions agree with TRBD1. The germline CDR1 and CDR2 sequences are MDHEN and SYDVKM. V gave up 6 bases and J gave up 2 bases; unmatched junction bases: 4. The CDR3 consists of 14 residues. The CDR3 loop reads CASRSGQGNYGYTF. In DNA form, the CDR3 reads TGTGCCAGCAGATCAGGACAGGGGAACTATGGCTACACCTTC.

CDR3 amino acids: CASSLTTKTGAFTDTQYF. The CDR3 DNA sequence: TGTGCCAGCAGCTTAACTACAAAGACAGGCGCTTTCACAGATACGCAGTATTTT. The chain combines TRBV7-3 with TRBJ2-3, with D perhaps TRBD1 (6 bases). In germline, CDR1 is SGHTA, CDR2 FQGTGA. The CDR3 is 18 amino acids. The germline V and J ends were trimmed by 0 bases and 2 bases, with 18 bases remaining between them.